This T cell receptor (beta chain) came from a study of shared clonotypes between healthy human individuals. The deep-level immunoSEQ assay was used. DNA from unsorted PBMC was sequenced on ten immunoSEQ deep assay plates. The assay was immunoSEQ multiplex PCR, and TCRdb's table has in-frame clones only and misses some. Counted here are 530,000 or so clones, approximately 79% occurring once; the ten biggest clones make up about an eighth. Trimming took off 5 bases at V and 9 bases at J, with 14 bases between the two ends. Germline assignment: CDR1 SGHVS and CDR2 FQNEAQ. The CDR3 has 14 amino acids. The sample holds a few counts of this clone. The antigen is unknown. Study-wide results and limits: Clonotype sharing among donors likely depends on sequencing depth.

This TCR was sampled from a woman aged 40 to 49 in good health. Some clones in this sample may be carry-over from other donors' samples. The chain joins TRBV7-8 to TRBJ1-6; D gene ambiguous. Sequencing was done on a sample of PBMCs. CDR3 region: CASSPLLGRSPLHF. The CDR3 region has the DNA TGTGCCAGCAGCCCGCTCCTGGGCCGTTCACCCCTCCACTTT.